A selection of T cell receptor beta chains follows, all from one sample in a study of neurological immune-mediated disorders. From the 5' RACE reads, TCRdb called clonotypes with MiXCR, one entry per CDR3 protein. This table holds 72,000 or so distinct CDR3 sequences, about 15% found once. The sequencing input was PBMCs. The receptor set was obtained from a woman in her thirties or forties in good health. The CDR3 runs from the conserved cysteine through the conserved F or W. The order of the fields is CDR3 protein, V gene, J gene.

CDR3: CASLGPNTEAFF; V: TRBV4-1; J: TRBJ1-1
CDR3: CASSQGTGVNTGELFF; V: TRBV4-2; J: TRBJ2-2
CDR3: CASSLGQGGNQPQHF; V: TRBV5-1; J: TRBJ1-5
CDR3: CASSPGRTGSETQYF; V: TRBV18; J: TRBJ2-5
CDR3: CASSSRQSSGNTIYF; V: TRBV5-6; J: TRBJ1-3
CDR3: CASSPRKMKTQYF; V: TRBV18; J: TRBJ2-5
CDR3: CASSLEVVNDATGELFF; V: TRBV13; J: TRBJ2-2
CDR3: CASSLDNTGELFF; V: TRBV7-2; J: TRBJ2-2
CDR3: CSARGGQDPGLAREQYF; V: TRBV29-1; J: TRBJ2-7
CDR3: CASSRTGQPYNEQFF; V: TRBV12-3/TRBV12-4; J: TRBJ2-1
CDR3: CASSPDRGTQETQYF; V: TRBV2; J: TRBJ2-5
CDR3: CASSLIPSSETQYF; V: TRBV5-1; J: TRBJ2-5
CDR3: CATSDSGTRGRTDTQYF; V: TRBV24-1; J: TRBJ2-3
CDR3: CASSLRSWRGGLETQYF; V: TRBV7-8; J: TRBJ2-5
CDR3: CSVPGEGNQPQHF; V: TRBV20-1; J: TRBJ1-5
CDR3: CSASPSGDGDTQYF; V: TRBV20-1; J: TRBJ2-3
CDR3: CSARVQLGYEQYF; V: TRBV20-1; J: TRBJ2-7
CDR3: CSASRGSGGKETQYF; V: TRBV20-1; J: TRBJ2-5
CDR3: CASSPLGTSGDGGGSYNEQFF; V: TRBV27; J: TRBJ2-1
CDR3: CASSFPNSPLHF; V: TRBV5-1; J: TRBJ1-6
CDR3: CASSLSPLANEQFF; V: TRBV7-2; J: TRBJ2-1
CDR3: CASSGPTGPRAGNTIYF; V: TRBV5-5; J: TRBJ1-3
CDR3: CASSFRDWGEGNTIYF; V: TRBV5-6; J: TRBJ1-3
CDR3: CASSQDRSSGAFF; V: TRBV3-1; J: TRBJ1-1
CDR3: CASSLVGGDEQYF; V: TRBV7-9; J: TRBJ2-7
CDR3: CASPGEVYSNQPQHF; V: TRBV14; J: TRBJ1-5
CDR3: CSARDPGGSTDTQYF; V: TRBV20-1; J: TRBJ2-3
CDR3: CSVRQETQYF; V: TRBV29-1; J: TRBJ2-5
CDR3: CASSLDRGLYYEQYF; V: TRBV5-5; J: TRBJ2-7
CDR3: CASSPTASAEQYF; V: TRBV7-6; J: TRBJ2-7